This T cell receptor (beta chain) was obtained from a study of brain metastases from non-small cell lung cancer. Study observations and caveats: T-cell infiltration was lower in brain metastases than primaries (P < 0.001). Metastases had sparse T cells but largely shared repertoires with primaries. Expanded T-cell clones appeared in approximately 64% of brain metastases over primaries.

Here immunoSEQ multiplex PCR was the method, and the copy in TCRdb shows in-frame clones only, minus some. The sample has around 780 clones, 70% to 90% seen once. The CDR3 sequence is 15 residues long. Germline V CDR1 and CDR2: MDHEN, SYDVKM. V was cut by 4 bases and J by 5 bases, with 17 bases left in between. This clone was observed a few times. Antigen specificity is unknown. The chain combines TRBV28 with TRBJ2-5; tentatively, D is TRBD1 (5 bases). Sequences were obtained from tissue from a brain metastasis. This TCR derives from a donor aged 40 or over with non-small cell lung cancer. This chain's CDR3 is CASSSGQGLLETQYF. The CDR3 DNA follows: TGTGCCAGCAGTTCCGGGCAGGGCCTCTTGGAGACCCAGTACTTC.